This is a list of T cell receptor beta chains from one sample in a study of OX40 agonist ivuxolimab in advanced cancers. This table comes from immunoSEQ multiplex PCR, and its TCRdb copy is limited to in-frame clones, with some not included. The data show about 64,000 clones, with about 85% seen just once and around 3% held by the top ten. The sequencing here drew on CD4+ or CD8+ T cells sorted from blood, taken in a trial of the OX40 agonist ivuxolimab. These receptor sequences come from an adult with an advanced solid tumor such as melanoma, head and neck, liver or kidney cancer. The CDR3 runs from the conserved cysteine through the conserved F or W. A D gene is named only where the DNA matches it firmly. Part of the rows lack a size; the others show once, few, many or a class for expanded clones.

clone_size j_call v_call d_call cdr3_nt cdr3_aa
NA TRBJ1-3 TRBV18 NA TGTGCCAGCTCACGGGACAACGCTGGAAACACCATATATTTT CASSRDNAGNTIYF
NA TRBJ2-1 TRBV5-1 NA TGCGCCAGCAGCGAGTTCGGGGCCCACCACAATGAGCAGTTCTTC CASSEFGAHHNEQFF
NA TRBJ2-2 TRBV7-8 NA TGTGCCAGCAGCTTACTAATAGCGACGAACACCGGGGAGCTGTTTTTT CASSLLIATNTGELFF
NA TRBJ1-1 TRBV19 NA TGTGCCAGTAGTATAGATCGAAGGGACACTGAAGCTTTCTTT CASSIDRRDTEAFF
NA TRBJ1-3 TRBV2 NA TGTGCCAGCCGCGGGATGTCTGGAAACACCATATATTTT CASRGMSGNTIYF
once TRBJ2-5 TRBV5-1 NA TGCGCCAGCAGCTCCAAACAGGGAGGGGAGACCCAGTACTTC CASSSKQGGETQYF
NA TRBJ1-5 TRBV18 NA TGTGCCAGCTCACCAACAGGGACTCAGCCCCAGCATTTT CASSPTGTQPQHF
NA TRBJ2-7 TRBV4-1 TRBD2 TGCGCCAGCAGCCGCCACTCAGCGGGAGGGAGCTCCTACGAGCAGTACTTC CASSRHSAGGSSYEQYF
few TRBJ1-1 TRBV5-1 NA TGCGCCAGCAGCTTGTTACAGGGGAACACTGAAGCTTTCTTT CASSLLQGNTEAFF
NA TRBJ1-3 TRBV18 TRBD1 TGTGCCAGCTCACCTCCGGACAGGGGTAACACCATATATTTT CASSPPDRGNTIYF
NA TRBJ2-7 TRBV28 NA TGTGCCAGCAGTCTTGTCATCTCCTACGAGCAGTACTTC CASSLVISYEQYF
NA TRBJ2-1 TRBV28 TRBD2 TGTGCCAGCAGTTCCCTTAGCGGGAGGAGCTCCTACAATGAGCAGTTCTTC CASSSLSGRSSYNEQFF
NA TRBJ2-1 TRBV5-1 TRBD2 TGCGCCAGCAGCTTAGCGGGAGTTGGAAATGAGCAGTTCTTC CASSLAGVGNEQFF
NA TRBJ2-7 TRBV4-1 NA TGCGCCAGCAGCCTTATTCCCTCCCGCAGGTACGGGATCCTTTGCGAGCAGTACTTC CASSLIPSRRYGILCEQYF
NA TRBJ2-7 TRBV14 NA TGTGCCAGCAGCCAAGCTGGTGGGACGACCAGGACTGCCACCTACGAGCAGTACTTC CASSQAGGTTRTATYEQYF
few TRBJ2-3 TRBV29-1 NA TGCAGCGCCGAGGTCCGGTTCCGAGGCACAGATACGCAGTATTTT CSAEVRFRGTDTQYF
many TRBJ2-1 TRBV28 NA TGTGCCAGCAGTTTGGGGTTGGGTGAGCAGTTCTTC CASSLGLGEQFF
NA TRBJ2-7 TRBV21-1 NA TGTGCCAGCAGTTTCGGACCGACAGGCGAGCAGTACTTC CASSFGPTGEQYF
NA TRBJ1-1 TRBV5-1 NA TGCGCCAGCAGCTTCAACGTAGGAGAAGCTTTCTTT CASSFNVGEAFF
NA TRBJ2-7 TRBV5-6 TRBD1 TGTGCCAGCAGCTTTCGGACAGGGAAGGACCGATACGAGCAGTACTTC CASSFRTGKDRYEQYF
NA TRBJ2-5 TRBV5-1 TRBD2 TGCGCCAGCAGCTTGGCGGGAGGGCCCCAAGAGACCCAGTACTTC CASSLAGGPQETQYF
NA TRBJ2-5 TRBV19 TRBD1 TGTGCCAGTATTACTGAGGGGACAGGGGCTCGAGAGACCCAGTACTTC CASITEGTGARETQYF
NA TRBJ2-5 TRBV11-2 TRBD1 TGTGCCAGCAGCCGGACAGGGGAAGAGACCCAGTACTTC CASSRTGEETQYF
NA TRBJ2-5 TRBV29-1 NA TGCAGCGCTCGGGACGTAGAGACCCAGTACTTC CSARDVETQYF
NA TRBJ2-1 TRBV7-2 TRBD2 TGTGCCAGCAGCTTAGCGGGGGGGACCTTGGATGAGCAGTTCTTC CASSLAGGTLDEQFF
NA TRBJ2-1 TRBV2 TRBD1 TGTGCCAGCAAAAGACAGGGAACGGTCCATGAGCAGTTCTTC CASKRQGTVHEQFF
NA TRBJ2-7 TRBV4-2 NA TGTGCCAGCAGCCCCAATAGGTGGGGCTCGAGGGAGCAGTACTTC CASSPNRWGSREQYF
NA TRBJ2-4 TRBV11-2 NA TGTGCCAGCAGCCGAGAGGAACTAGCCAAAAACATTCAGTACTTC CASSREELAKNIQYF
NA TRBJ2-3 TRBV7-9 NA TGTGCCAGCGGAACCACTCGCACAGATACGCAGTATTTT CASGTTRTDTQYF
once TRBJ1-5 TRBV11-2 NA TGTGCCAGCAGCTTAGGCCCCCTGAATCAGCCCCAGCATTTT CASSLGPLNQPQHF